This passage covers 10 T cell receptor beta chains from one sample sequenced in a study of vaccination effects on CD4 cells after COVID-19. Sequenced by immunoSEQ multiplex PCR; TCRdb stores in-frame clones only, minus some. The repertoire has about 73,000 clones, roughly 74% of them found once; the top ten carry over 2.5%. Ahead of sequencing, the ViraFEST assay grew antigen-specific CD4+ T cells using viral peptide pools. With approximately 10 days of culture completed, CD4+ T cells were isolated. Recipients of the vaccine had no prior SARS-CoV-2 infection and negative nucleocapsid antibodies. The antigens of these receptors remain unknown. The starting material was CD4+ T cells from PBMCs cultured with HCoV-NL63 spike peptides, obtained before COVID-19 vaccination. The origin of the receptors is a human donor who received a COVID-19 vaccine.

This clone occurred a few times. The chain combines TRBV27 with TRBJ2-2; 7 bases are shared with TRBD1. V shed 3 bases, J shed 7 bases, and the junction held 5 bases outside the gene matches. CDR1 MNHEY and CDR2 SMNVEV come from the germline V gene (reference sequence). The CDR3 is 14 amino acids. The CDR3 loop reads CASSFGQAGGELFF. The CDR3 DNA reads as TGTGCCAGCAGTTTCGGACAGGCAGGCGGGGAGCTGTTTTTT.

The table lists this clone with a few counts. The chain links TRBV2 to TRBJ2-7; D not resolved. Germline lookup yields CDR1 SNHLY and CDR2 FYNNEI. The CDR3 is made up of 13 amino acids. The germline V and J ends were trimmed by 2 bases and 6 bases, with 11 bases remaining between them. DNA of the CDR3: TGTGCCAGCAGTGAAAACGACGTGGGCGAGCAGTACGTC. Translating it yields CASSENDVGEQYV.

This chain links TRBV7-2 with TRBJ2-3, with D possibly being TRBD2 (6 bases). Trimming left V 7 bases short and J 8 bases short, with 16 bases between. Looked up from germline, CDR1 is SGHTA and CDR2 is FQGNSA. CDR3 length: 13 residues. The CDR3 region is CASIPGDWGTQYF. The CDR3 DNA sequence: TGTGCCAGCATCCCGGGGGACTGGGGTACGCAGTATTTT.

The V call is TRBV6-5, the J call TRBJ1-5; D not resolved. Germline CDR1 and CDR2: MNHEY and SVGAGI. The CDR3 loop spans 13 amino acids. V dropped 6 bases and J dropped 4 bases, with 10 bases sitting between them. This CDR3 is CASSRNLNQPQHF. For the CDR3, the DNA is TGTGCCAGCAGCCGCAATCTAAATCAGCCCCAGCATTTT.

This chain links TRBV12-5 with TRBJ2-2; D tentatively reads TRBD1 or TRBD2 (5 bases each). The V end lost 0 bases, the J end lost 6 bases, and 17 bases lay between the germline ends. This CDR3 has 17 residues. The V gene's germline CDR1 is LGHNT and CDR2 FRNRAP. CDR3 bases: TGTGCTAGTGGTTTGGTGAGGGACCGAAAAGGGTCCGGGGAGCTGTTTTTT. This sequence encodes CASGLVRDRKGSGELFF.

The chain couples TRBV15 to TRBJ2-7, with 7 bases identical to TRBD1. This CDR3 spans 16 amino acids. V gave up 0 bases and J gave up 0 bases; unmatched junction bases: 5. Germline-derived CDR1 and CDR2 are LNHNV and YYDKDF (reference sequence). The CDR3 DNA follows: TGTGCCACCAGCAGAGATCCAGGGGGTATCTCCTACGAGCAGTACGTC. Protein: CATSRDPGGISYEQYV.

The chain couples TRBV9 to TRBJ2-1; TRBD1 aligns across 10 bases. The germline CDR1 and CDR2 sequences are SGDLS and YYNGEE. The V gene end was trimmed by 0 bases and the J gene end by 10 bases; junction bases not matched to a gene: 4. The CDR3 consists of 14 residues. CDR3 bases: TGTGCCAGCAGCGTAGAGGGACAGGGGAGAGAGCAGTTCTTC. It codes for CASSVEGQGREQFF.

V usage is TRBV6-2 or TRBV6-3 and J usage is TRBJ1-5, with 10 bases matching TRBD1. The CDR3 loop spans 18 amino acids. Germline V gene lookup returns CDR1 MNHEY and CDR2 SVGEGT. After removal of 4 bases from V and 5 bases from J, the junction contained 14 bases not matched to a gene. The CDR3: CASSSVPGQGSRHQPQHF. The DNA of the CDR3 is TGTGCCAGCAGTTCCGTCCCGGGACAGGGGTCGAGGCATCAGCCCCAGCATTTT.

The chain uses TRBV5-1 and TRBJ1-4, with D hard to call. This CDR3 region has 15 residues. V lost 6 bases to trimming and J lost 8 bases, with 20 bases between them. Looked up from germline, CDR1 is SGHRS and CDR2 is YFSETQ. This chain's CDR3 is CASKPRDGAEEKLFF. CDR3 nucleotides: TGCGCCAGCAAGCCCCGTGATGGCGCCGAAGAAAAACTGTTTTTT. Supplemented by reference TRBV5-1 and TRBJ1-4, the full variable domain reads KAGVTQTPRYLIKTRGQQVTLSCSPISGHRSVSWYQQTPGQGLQFLFEYFSETQRNKGNFPGRFSGRQFSNSRSEMNVSTLELGDSALYLCASKPRDGAEEKLFFGSGTQLSVL.

This clone ranks as medium-sized (0.01 to 0.1%). The J gene is TRBJ2-1, the V gene TRBV5-5, with D possibly called TRBD1 or TRBD2 (5 bases each). The CDR3 covers 14 residues. Trimming removed 4 bases from V and 8 bases from J, with 16 bases in between. Germline values: CDR1 SGHKS, CDR2 YYEKEE (reference sequence). CDR3 residues: CASSVGDHSDEQFF. DNA for the CDR3: TGTGCCAGCAGCGTTGGGGACCACTCCGATGAGCAGTTCTTC.